Below, one T cell receptor beta chain is given with its context. This CDR3 is built from 12 residues. From germline, CDR1 is SGHTA and CDR2 FQGNSA. The ends were cut back, 2 bases at V and 6 bases at J, with 7 bases in the middle. The sample is drawn from a study of blood T cell repertoires in COVID-19. TCRdb keeps only in-frame clones here, not all; method: immunoSEQ multiplex PCR. Of 180,000 or so clones listed, 80% were seen once; the top ten hold around 14%. This TCR was sampled from a man between 60 and 75 years old who had been exposed to COVID-19. This chain links TRBV7-2 with TRBJ1-1, with D unresolved. Sequenced sample: PBMCs or T cells enriched from blood (not recorded which). The CDR3: CASSLSGAEAFF. CDR3 coding DNA: TGTGCCAGCAGCTTAAGCGGGGCTGAAGCTTTCTTT.